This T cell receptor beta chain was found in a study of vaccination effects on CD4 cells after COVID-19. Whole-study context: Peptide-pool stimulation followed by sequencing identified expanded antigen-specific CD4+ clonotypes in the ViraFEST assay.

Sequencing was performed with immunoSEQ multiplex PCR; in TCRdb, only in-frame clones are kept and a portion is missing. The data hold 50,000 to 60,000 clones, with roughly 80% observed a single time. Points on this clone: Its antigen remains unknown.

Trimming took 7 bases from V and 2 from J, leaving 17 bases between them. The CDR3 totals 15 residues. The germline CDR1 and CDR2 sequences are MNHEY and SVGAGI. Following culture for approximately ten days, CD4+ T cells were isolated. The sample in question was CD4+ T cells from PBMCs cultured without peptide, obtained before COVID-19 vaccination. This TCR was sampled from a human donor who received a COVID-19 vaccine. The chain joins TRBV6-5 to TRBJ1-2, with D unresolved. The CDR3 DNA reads TGTGCCAGCATTATGGGGATCATGACCAACTATGGCTACACCTTC. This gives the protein CASIMGIMTNYGYTF.